Presented here are 15 T cell receptor beta chains from one specimen sequenced in a study of graft-versus-host responses after intestinal transplantation. Produced via immunoSEQ multiplex PCR; TCRdb's table is partial and in-frame only. The sample has more than 65,000 clones; roughly 92% are singletons. For these receptors, no antigen is known. The source material was unstimulated CD8+ T cells sorted from spleen or lymph node cells, sampled before transplant. The receptors derive from a human donor who was the organ donor for an intestinal transplant.

This sequence joins TRBV2 and TRBJ2-7, with D perhaps matching TRBD2 (5 bases). The CDR3 contains 16 residues. V was shortened by 0 bases and J by 3 bases, with 15 bases between the two germline ends. The germline V gene encodes CDR1 SNHLY and CDR2 FYNNEI. CDR3 bases: TGTGCCAGCAGTGAAGCGCTAGGTCTCGGGGTCTACGAGCAGTACTTC. Translation gives CASSEALGLGVYEQYF.

The chain joins TRBV4-1 to TRBJ1-3; no reliable D call. This CDR3 has 15 residues. V was cut by 1 base and J by 4 bases, with 11 bases left in between. CDR1 MGHRA and CDR2 YSYEKL come from the germline V gene. This CDR3 is CASSQVRPGGNTIYF. The CDR3 DNA is TGCGCCAGCAGCCAAGTCAGGCCGGGGGGAAACACCATATATTTT.

This chain uses TRBV9 with TRBJ2-1; D may be TRBD2 (7 bases). There are 18 residues in the CDR3. The germline V gene has CDR1 SGDLS and CDR2 YYNGEE. V was clipped by 4 bases and J by 7 bases, with 27 bases between them. The CDR3 is CASSPRRSWGGPGNEQFF. CDR3 in DNA: TGTGCCAGCAGCCCGAGGCGTAGTTGGGGGGGGCCAGGTAATGAGCAGTTCTTC.

This clone was found a few times. V usage is TRBV2 and J usage is TRBJ1-1, with D possibly TRBD1 on 6 matching bases. Looked up from germline, CDR1 is SNHLY and CDR2 is FYNNEI. V was pared by 8 bases and J by 11 bases, with 15 bases between. This CDR3 is built from 11 residues. CDR3 residues: CASAGQPEAFF. In nucleotides, the CDR3 is TGTGCCAGCGCTGGACAGCCCGAGGCTTTCTTT.

The chain carries TRBV2 and TRBJ1-5; no firm D call. V was clipped by 3 bases and J by 4 bases, with 10 bases between them. The CDR3 is 14 amino acids. Germline V lookup: CDR1 SNHLY, CDR2 FYNNEI. DNA for the CDR3: TGTGCCAGCAGTGAGCCAGGTCCTAATCAGCCCCAGCATTTT. Protein: CASSEPGPNQPQHF.

The sample holds one count of this clone. This sequence joins TRBV27 and TRBJ2-7; 9 positions agree with TRBD2. This CDR3 contains 15 residues. CDR1 and CDR2 from the germline V gene are MNHEY and SMNVEV (reference sequence). V lost 6 bases, J lost 7 bases, and 13 bases stayed unmatched. The CDR3 region is CASSPMAGGVMEQYF. The CDR3 DNA reads as TGTGCCAGCAGCCCTATGGCGGGGGGGGTGATGGAGCAGTACTTC.

The chain couples TRBV4-1 to TRBJ2-1; 7 bases map to TRBD1. CDR1 is MGHRA and CDR2 is YSYEKL in the germline V gene. CDR3 size: 15 residues. With 3 bases clipped from V and 10 bases from J, the junction kept 12 bases outside the gene matches. CDR3 nucleotide sequence: TGCGCCAGCAGCCACCGACAGGGAATTAGCGAAGAGCAGTTCTTC. It codes for CASSHRQGISEEQFF.

The rearrangement links TRBV9 to TRBJ2-1; weak D call: TRBD2 (5 bases). Germline V gene data show CDR1 as SGDLS and CDR2 as YYNGEE. The CDR3 sequence is 16 residues long. Trimming pared 0 bases from V and 0 bases from J, leaving 10 bases between. The CDR3 nucleotides read TGTGCCAGCAGCGTAGAGGGCGGGTACTCCTACAATGAGCAGTTCTTC. Its protein product is CASSVEGGYSYNEQFF.

This chain uses TRBV28 with TRBJ2-1; D unresolved. Germline-derived CDR1 and CDR2 are MDHEN and SYDVKM. V lost 6 bases and J lost 5, with 2 bases in between. The CDR3 covers 10 residues. The CDR3 sequence is CASSNNEQFF. The CDR3 nucleotides read TGTGCCAGCAGCAACAATGAGCAGTTCTTC.

The CDR3 spells CASSDRAPYEQYF. As DNA, the CDR3 is TGTGCCAGCAGTGACAGGGCACCCTACGAGCAGTACTTC. The chain couples TRBV6-1 to TRBJ2-7, with D perhaps matching TRBD1 (5 bases). The CDR3 loop spans 13 amino acids. V lost 3 bases to trimming and J lost 2 bases, with 8 bases between them. Germline V gene lookup returns CDR1 MNHNS and CDR2 SASEGT.

The V call is TRBV5-6, the J call TRBJ1-2; D not certain. V was pared by 1 base and J by 6 bases, with 19 bases between. The CDR3 covers 16 residues. CDR1 and CDR2 (germline): SGHDT, YYEEEE. The CDR3 loop reads CASSLPHLQANHGYTF. The CDR3 DNA is TGTGCCAGCAGCTTGCCCCATTTGCAAGCAAATCATGGCTACACCTTC.

The chain links TRBV30 to TRBJ1-4; D is ambiguous. CDR1 and CDR2 (germline): GTSNPN, SVGIG (reference sequence). This CDR3 region has 11 residues. V lost 0 bases and J lost 8, with 4 bases in between. The CDR3 sequence: CAWSVREKLFF. CDR3 DNA: TGTGCCTGGAGTGTCCGGGAAAAACTGTTTTTT.

V gene TRBV2 combines with J gene TRBJ2-5, with D perhaps matching TRBD1 (6 bases). TRBJ2-7 explains the end of the DNA better; the J call may be wrong. Germline loops: CDR1 SNHLY, CDR2 FYNNEI. The CDR3 is made up of 14 amino acids. The CDR3, as DNA: TGTGCCAGCAGTTCCTGGGACACCTCCTACGAGCAGTACTTC. Amino acid sequence: CASSSWDTSYEQYF.

The chain combines TRBV7-8 with TRBJ2-7, with 8 bases that match TRBD1. The CDR3 totals 15 residues. Losses at the gene ends were 4 bases for V and 0 bases for J; bases not matched to a gene: 5. Germline V gene sequence: CDR1 SGHVS, CDR2 FQNEAQ. The CDR3 region has the DNA TGTGCCAGCAGCTCGATTGGACAGGGCTCCTACGAGCAGTACTTC. It specifies CASSSIGQGSYEQYF.

The chain employs TRBV29-1 and TRBJ1-1; D is unclear. The V gene's germline CDR1 is SQVTM and CDR2 ANQGSEA. V was trimmed by 4 bases and J by 8 bases, leaving 11 bases between them. CDR3 length equals 11 residues. The CDR3 here is CSVVSGDEAFF. The CDR3 bases are TGCAGCGTTGTTTCAGGTGACGAAGCTTTCTTT.